These 15 T cell receptor beta chains were sequenced from one sample in a study of blood T cell repertoires in COVID-19. Assay used: immunoSEQ multiplex PCR; TCRdb lists only in-frame clones, some missing. The sample includes about 150,000 clones, just under 85% of them seen just once. The material sequenced was peripheral blood. These receptors came from a woman aged 40 to 49 with active or convalescent COVID-19.

The V call is TRBV6-1, the J call TRBJ2-6; 9 bases fit TRBD1. The V segment lost 2 bases and the J segment 2 bases; nucleotides outside the gene matches: 10. Germline CDR1 reads MNHNS; CDR2 reads SASEGT. CDR3 length equals 19 residues. The CDR3 is CASSEPQGAFYAGANVLTF. CDR3 nucleotide sequence: TGTGCCAGCAGTGAACCACAGGGGGCTTTTTACGCTGGGGCCAACGTCCTGACTTTC.

The genes are TRBV6-1 and TRBJ2-7; weak D call: TRBD2 (5 bases). Per germline, CDR1 MNHNS and CDR2 SASEGT. The CDR3 is 16 residues long. V dropped 3 bases and J dropped 0 bases, with 15 bases sitting between them. This CDR3 reads CASSDPGGSSSYEQYF. DNA of the CDR3: TGTGCCAGCAGTGACCCGGGCGGGTCGAGCTCCTACGAGCAGTACTTC.

The chain couples TRBV3-1 (or the pseudogene TRBV3-2) to TRBJ1-1; D unclear. V lost 4 bases and J lost 5, with 5 bases in between. Germline V gives CDR1 LGHDT, CDR2 YNNKEL (reference sequence). CDR3 length: 11 amino acids. The CDR3 protein is CASSRLTEAFF. The CDR3 DNA follows: TGTGCCAGCAGCCGCCTAACTGAAGCTTTCTTT.

This sequence joins TRBV28 and TRBJ2-7, with TRBD2 matching 7 bases. The CDR3 loop spans 12 amino acids. The J segment lost 4 bases and the V segment lost 7 bases, leaving 4 bases of the junction unmatched. CDR1 is MDHEN, CDR2 SYDVKM, per germline. In DNA, the CDR3 is TGTGCCAGCACCGACGGGGGGTACGAGCAGTACTTC. This sequence encodes CASTDGGYEQYF.

The J gene is TRBJ1-1, the V gene TRBV18; no clear D gene. CDR1 is KGHSH and CDR2 is LQKENI in the germline V gene. The germline V and J ends were trimmed by 2 bases and 4 bases, with 14 bases remaining between them. This CDR3 is 15 amino acids long. CDR3 region: CASSPMEGVGTEAFF. The DNA of the CDR3 is TGTGCCAGCTCACCAATGGAGGGAGTCGGCACTGAAGCTTTCTTT.

The rearrangement uses TRBV11-2 and TRBJ2-1; D is perhaps TRBD1 (7 bases). The CDR3 has 19 amino acids. The germline gives CDR1 SGHAT, CDR2 FQNNGV. Trimming removed 0 bases from V and 4 bases from J, with 22 bases in between. CDR3 sequence: CASSLDLFRGTLSYNEQFF. DNA of the CDR3: TGTGCCAGCAGCTTAGATCTCTTCAGGGGGACTCTTTCATACAATGAGCAGTTCTTC.

The chain is built from TRBV5-1 and TRBJ2-2; the match to TRBD1 covers 9 bases. V lost 9 bases and J lost 4; bases outside the gene matches: 4. The CDR3 contains 13 residues. CDR1 SGHRS and CDR2 YFSETQ come from the germline V gene. As DNA, the CDR3 is TGCGCCACCAAGACAGGGGGCACCGGGGAGCTGTTTTTT. It encodes CATKTGGTGELFF.

The genes are TRBV5-1 and TRBJ2-7; no reliable D call. Germline V gene sequence: CDR1 SGHRS, CDR2 YFSETQ. The length of the CDR3 is 14 residues. V shed 0 bases and J shed 4 bases, with 11 bases lying between them. This chain's CDR3 is CASSLAAGRYEQYF. CDR3 DNA sequence: TGCGCCAGCAGCTTGGCTGCAGGCCGGTACGAGCAGTACTTC.

The chain has TRBV10-3 and TRBJ1-4; no firm D call. Germline CDR1 reads ENHRY; CDR2 reads SYGVKD. The CDR3 totals 12 residues. V was clipped by 5 bases and J by 7 bases, with 8 bases between them. CDR3 sequence: CAISPSREKLFF. The CDR3 coding sequence is TGTGCCATCAGTCCCTCCCGTGAAAAACTGTTTTTT.

This sequence joins TRBV20-1 and TRBJ2-7, with 7 bases matching TRBD2. The CDR3 is 14 residues long. Germline V gives CDR1 DFQATT, CDR2 SNEGSKA (reference sequence). The V segment lost 3 bases and the J segment 1 base; nucleotides outside the gene matches: 6. CDR3 DNA: TGCAGTGCTAGTCCGGGGGGTAGATCCTACGAGCAGTACTTC. Encoded protein: CSASPGGRSYEQYF.

The J gene is TRBJ2-5, the V gene TRBV12-3 or TRBV12-4; D not resolved. The CDR3 extends over 13 amino acids. Trimming stripped 6 bases from V and 4 bases from J, with 12 bases between. CDR3 nucleotide sequence: TGTGCCAGCAGGCCCTACGGTCGAGAGACCCAGTACTTC. Protein sequence: CASRPYGRETQYF.

The chain is built from TRBV10-3 and TRBJ1-1; 7 bases fit TRBD1. Germline CDR1 is ENHRY and CDR2 is SYGVKD. The CDR3 spans 16 residues. With 5 bases clipped from V and 1 base from J, the junction kept 10 bases outside the gene matches. In DNA form, the CDR3 reads TGTGCCATCAGTAGCCCCGACAGGGCGGAGAACACTGAAGCTTTCTTT. This gives the protein CAISSPDRAENTEAFF.

V and J are TRBV30 and TRBJ2-5; 13 positions agree with TRBD2. The CDR3 runs to 16 residues. The J segment lost 4 bases and the V segment lost 5 bases, leaving 10 bases of the junction unmatched. CDR1 and CDR2 from the germline V gene are GTSNPN and SVGIG (reference sequence). CDR3 sequence: CAWHSGLAGALETQYF. The CDR3 coding sequence is TGTGCCTGGCATTCAGGACTAGCGGGAGCGTTAGAGACCCAGTACTTC.

The chain uses TRBV19 and TRBJ2-4, with D perhaps TRBD2 (6 bases). The length of the CDR3 is 14 residues. Germline loops: CDR1 LNHDA, CDR2 SQIVND (reference sequence). Trimming removed 10 bases at V and 3 bases at J, with 16 bases between. The CDR3 DNA reads as TGTGCCACCAGCAATCCGGGAGACAAAAACATTCAGTACTTC. This sequence encodes CATSNPGDKNIQYF.

The J gene is TRBJ2-7, the V gene TRBV28; possible D gene TRBD1, 5 bases. This CDR3 is built from 12 residues. Trimming stripped 1 base from V and 4 bases from J, with 5 bases between. Looked up from germline, CDR1 is MDHEN and CDR2 is SYDVKM. CDR3 loop: CASSLSGYEQYF. The CDR3 DNA sequence: TGTGCCAGCAGTTTATCAGGGTACGAGCAGTACTTC.